This entry concerns a single T cell receptor (beta chain). The sample originates from a study of shared clonotypes between healthy human individuals. Cells designated naive CD8 were CD45RO-negative and were positively selected for CCR7, with terminally differentiated effector memory CD45RA+ cells excluded. Assay used: immunoSEQ multiplex PCR; TCRdb lists only in-frame clones, some missing. The sample lists approximately 650,000 clones; about 95% were seen once. The CDR3 runs 15 residues. Deletions cut 1 base from V and 0 bases from J, with 10 bases between. Germline V gene data show CDR1 as SGHAT and CDR2 as FQNNGV.

Sequences were obtained from naive CD8+ T cells sorted from blood. The sequence came from a woman aged 25 to 39 in good health. V and J are TRBV11-2 and TRBJ2-7; possibly TRBD2 for D (6 bases). CDR3 in amino acids: CASSLAPSDSYEQYF. The DNA of the CDR3 is TGTGCCAGCAGCTTAGCGCCTAGCGACTCCTACGAGCAGTACTTC.